A single sample gave rise to the 27 T cell receptor beta chains below, sequenced in a study of T cell responses to AZD1222 COVID-19 vaccine listed by TCRdb under 2021. Library preparation was by the immunoSEQ multiplex PCR assay. The source is immuneACCESS, and TCRdb retained only in-frame sequences with V and J called. Part of the clones is not carried over; for the studies checked, unresolved V genes explain less than half of this, and the remainder is unexplained. The sample table records 130,000 to 150,000 clones; around 93% of these occur just once. About 3% of the sample is in the top ten clones. Explained via the paper, the time point label denotes: baseline before first vaccination. The starting material was peripheral blood, obtained on day 0 of AZD1222 vaccination. The receptor set was obtained from an adult in good health.

The chain links TRBV28 to TRBJ1-3; TRBD1 matches 9 bases. CDR3 length: 15 amino acids. CDR1 MDHEN and CDR2 SYDVKM come from the germline V gene. J gave up 6 bases and V 5 bases, and 8 bases lay outside the gene matches. The DNA for the CDR3 is TGTGCCAGCAGTCTCAGGACAGGGGAGGTAAACACCATATATTTT. Translation: CASSLRTGEVNTIYF.

The J gene is TRBJ2-1, the V gene TRBV5-4, with 9 positions matching TRBD2. There are 16 residues in the CDR3. The germline V gene encodes CDR1 SGHNT and CDR2 YYREEE (reference sequence). J lost 0 bases, V lost 4 bases, and 5 bases had no gene match. The CDR3 reads CASSRSSGSSYNEQFF. The CDR3 nucleotides are TGTGCCAGCAGCCGGAGTAGCGGGAGCTCCTACAATGAGCAGTTCTTC. The complete variable domain, with remaining parts taken from reference TRBV5-4 and TRBJ2-1, reads ETGVTQSPTHLIKTRGQQVTLRCSSQSGHNTVSWYQQALGQGPQFIFQYYREEENGRGNFPPRFSGLQFPNYSSELNVNALELDDSALYLCASSRSSGSSYNEQFFGPGTRLTVL.

As DNA, the CDR3 is TGTGCCAGCAGCGGATGGGGGAAGTTTAACTATGGCTACACCTTC. Translating gives CASSGWGKFNYGYTF. The V gene is TRBV7-2, the J gene TRBJ1-2; a weak D match, TRBD1 (5 bases). The CDR3 is made up of 15 amino acids. Germline CDR1 and CDR2: SGHTA and FQGNSA. Trimming left V 5 bases short and J 1 base short, with 14 bases between.

This chain joins TRBV5-1 and TRBJ1-2, with no clear D. The CDR3 is made up of 13 amino acids. The germline V gene encodes CDR1 SGHRS and CDR2 YFSETQ. Trimming cost V 0 bases and J 6 bases, with 9 bases left between them. The chain's CDR3 is CASSLESRNGYTF. CDR3 bases: TGCGCCAGCAGCTTGGAGAGCAGGAATGGCTACACCTTC.

This chain connects TRBV11-3 to TRBJ2-7, with 8 bases identical to TRBD2. V lost 4 bases and J lost 3; bases outside the gene matches: 2. This CDR3 has 13 residues. Germline CDR1 reads SGHNT; CDR2 reads YENEEA. CDR3 sequence (DNA): TGTGCCAGCAGCTCAAGCGGGAGCTACGAGCAGTACTTC. Protein sequence: CASSSSGSYEQYF.

This chain joins TRBV28 and TRBJ1-4, with D tentatively TRBD1 (6 bases). The CDR3 runs 16 residues. Trimming left V 5 bases short and J 0 bases short, with 13 bases between. The germline CDR1 and CDR2 sequences are MDHEN and SYDVKM. CDR3 sequence reads: CASSGGTLATNEKLFF. CDR3 coding DNA: TGTGCCAGCAGTGGAGGGACACTTGCAACTAATGAAAAACTGTTTTTT.

This clone was seen only once. The chain combines TRBV19 with TRBJ2-2, with 12 nucleotides matching TRBD2. Trimming took 1 base from V and 6 from J; bases not matched to a gene: 0. This CDR3 region has 15 residues. Germline lookup yields CDR1 LNHDA and CDR2 SQIVND (reference sequence). The CDR3 region is CASSIGLAGAGELFF. The CDR3 DNA reads as TGTGCCAGTAGTATAGGACTAGCGGGAGCCGGGGAGCTGTTTTTT.

This clone came up once. This chain links TRBV20-1 with TRBJ2-7, with D perhaps matching TRBD2 (5 bases). The germline V gene encodes CDR1 DFQATT and CDR2 SNEGSKA (reference sequence). Between the trimmed V and J ends, which lost 7 bases and 3 bases, there was a span of 10 bases. This CDR3 region has 11 residues. CDR3 in DNA: TGCAGTGGGTACGGACTCTACGAGCAGTACTTC. Amino acids: CSGYGLYEQYF.

This clone was seen only once. The chain recombines TRBV5-1 with TRBJ2-7, with D possibly matching TRBD2 (5 bases). CDR1 is SGHRS, CDR2 YFSETQ, per germline. V lost 3 bases to trimming and J lost 2 bases, with 6 bases between them. This CDR3 has 12 amino acids. CDR3 bases: TGCGCCAGCAGCTCCGGGACCTACGAGCAGTACTTC. Protein product: CASSSGTYEQYF.

This rearrangement joins TRBV2 to TRBJ2-3; no firm D call. Germline CDR1 and CDR2: SNHLY and FYNNEI. This CDR3 region has 12 residues. Trimming cost V 6 bases and J 2 bases, with 6 bases left between them. This CDR3 is CASRITTDTQYF. The CDR3 nucleotides are TGTGCCAGCAGGATCACCACAGATACGCAGTATTTT.

The chain carries TRBV3-1 (or the pseudogene TRBV3-2) and TRBJ1-1; maybe TRBD1 (6 bases). The V and J ends lost 4 bases and 1 base respectively, with 10 bases between them. Germline values: CDR1 LGHDT, CDR2 YNNKEL (reference sequence). This CDR3 is 14 amino acids long. Here the CDR3 reads CASSPLRGNTEAFF. CDR3 DNA: TGTGCCAGCAGCCCCCTCAGGGGGAACACTGAAGCTTTCTTT.

This chain links TRBV10-3 with TRBJ2-7; 13 nucleotides line up with TRBD2. The CDR3 is 13 residues long. Germline-derived CDR1 and CDR2 are ENHRY and SYGVKD. V gave up 9 bases and J gave up 3 bases; unmatched junction bases: 2. The CDR3 sequence: CAIGTSGIYEQYF. The DNA for the CDR3 is TGTGCCATTGGGACTAGCGGGATCTACGAGCAGTACTTC.

This chain connects TRBV7-3 to TRBJ1-1; D is perhaps TRBD1 (5 bases). The V end was cut by 5 bases, the J end by 1 base, with 8 bases between. CDR3 length equals 13 residues. CDR1 SGHTA and CDR2 FQGTGA come from the germline V gene. CDR3: CASSRGRNTEAFF. The CDR3 coding sequence is TGTGCCAGCAGCCGGGGACGGAACACTGAAGCTTTCTTT.

The chain joins TRBV10-1 to TRBJ2-5, with D perhaps TRBD1 or TRBD2 (5 bases each). Germline V lookup: CDR1 WNHNN, CDR2 SYGVQD (reference sequence). V was shortened by 5 bases and J by 2 bases, with 9 bases between the two germline ends. This CDR3 spans 13 amino acids. CDR3 protein: CASSPGPQETQYF. The CDR3 coding sequence is TGCGCCAGCAGTCCGGGACCACAAGAGACCCAGTACTTC.

J is TRBJ2-7 and V is TRBV18; D remains unclear. V was pared by 3 bases and J by 3 bases, with 9 bases between. This CDR3 spans 13 amino acids. The germline V gene has CDR1 KGHSH and CDR2 LQKENI. The chain's CDR3 is CASSPSNSYEQYF. In nucleotides, the CDR3 is TGTGCCAGCTCACCTTCGAACAGCTACGAGCAGTACTTC.

The J gene is TRBJ2-3, the V gene TRBV13, with D unresolved. Germline lookup yields CDR1 PRHDT and CDR2 FYEKMQ (reference sequence). Trimming shortened V by 2 bases and J by 5 bases, and 5 bases separated the two germline ends. The CDR3 spans 12 residues. CDR3 amino acids: CASSLWEDTQYF. The DNA of the CDR3 is TGTGCCAGCAGCTTATGGGAAGATACGCAGTATTTT.

This clone was observed once. The CDR3 region is CASSLTGATEAFF. The CDR3 DNA follows: TGTGCCAGCAGTTTAACAGGGGCCACTGAAGCTTTCTTT. This rearrangement joins TRBV28 to TRBJ1-1, with 7 nucleotides matching TRBD1. Trimming removed 2 bases from V and 4 bases from J; junction bases left unmatched: 1. Per the germline V gene, CDR1 is MDHEN and CDR2 is SYDVKM. The CDR3 runs to 13 residues. Filled out from reference TRBV28 and TRBJ1-1, the complete variable domain reads DVKVTQSSRYLVKRTGEKVFLECVQDMDHENMFWYRQDPGLGLRLIYFSYDVKMKEKGDIPEGYSVSREKKERFSLILESASTNQTSMYLCASSLTGATEAFFGQGTRLTVV.

This chain joins TRBV27 and TRBJ1-6, with a tentative D call TRBD1 (6 bases). With 8 bases removed from V and 10 bases from J, the gap between germline ends came to 24 bases. Germline CDR1 and CDR2: MNHEY and SMNVEV (reference sequence). The CDR3 has 16 residues. CDR3: CASLEQGRKRGSPLHF. As DNA, the CDR3 is TGTGCCAGCCTTGAACAGGGTCGAAAAAGGGGATCACCCCTCCACTTT.

This chain joins TRBV13 and TRBJ2-1; possible D gene TRBD2, 6 bases. The CDR3 runs 17 residues. V was pared by 4 bases and J by 6 bases, with 22 bases between. From germline, CDR1 is PRHDT and CDR2 FYEKMQ (reference sequence). The CDR3 is CASSSPGSGLPGNEQFF. The CDR3 bases are TGTGCCAGCAGCTCCCCCGGGAGTGGCCTTCCGGGCAATGAGCAGTTCTTC.

J is TRBJ2-1 and V is TRBV19; 11 nucleotides agree with TRBD2. The CDR3 contains 15 residues. The V gene end was trimmed by 9 bases and the J gene end by 7 bases; junction bases not matched to a gene: 11. Germline CDR1 reads LNHDA; CDR2 reads SQIVND (reference sequence). The CDR3: CASAARLAGRNEQFF. CDR3 coding DNA: TGTGCCAGCGCCGCTCGACTAGCGGGACGTAATGAGCAGTTCTTC.

The chain is built from TRBV10-2 and TRBJ2-1, with TRBD2 as a possible D gene (6 bases). CDR3 length equals 18 residues. Germline V gives CDR1 WSHSY, CDR2 SAAADI. V was clipped by 3 bases and J by 7 bases, with 25 bases between them. The CDR3: CASSDPTRLAARRNEQFF. The CDR3 nucleotides read TGCGCCAGCAGTGACCCGACCCGATTAGCGGCCAGACGGAATGAGCAGTTCTTC.

The chain links TRBV29-1 to TRBJ1-1; no definite D call. Germline V CDR1 and CDR2: SQVTM, ANQGSEA. The CDR3 runs to 14 residues. V was pared by 5 bases and J by 1 base, with 14 bases between. The CDR3 bases are TGCAGCGTTACCAAAATGGGTTCGAACACTGAAGCTTTCTTT. It is translated as CSVTKMGSNTEAFF.

The chain uses TRBV12-3 or TRBV12-4 and TRBJ1-1, with 7 positions matching TRBD1. After removal of 8 bases from V and 1 base from J, the junction contained 4 bases not matched to a gene. CDR3 size: 13 residues. The CDR3 DNA reads as TGTGCCAGCGCGGGGACAGAGAACACTGAAGCTTTCTTT. Protein product: CASAGTENTEAFF.

The CDR3 loop is CASSLLGGSREQYF. CDR3 sequence (DNA): TGTGCCAGCTCACTACTCGGGGGCTCGCGCGAGCAGTACTTC. V usage is TRBV18 and J usage is TRBJ2-7, with D perhaps being TRBD1 or TRBD2 (6 bases each). Germline V gives CDR1 KGHSH, CDR2 LQKENI. The CDR3 contains 14 residues. The V end lost 4 bases, the J end lost 6 bases, and 16 bases lay between the germline ends.

This chain links TRBV24-1 with TRBJ2-1, with D possibly TRBD1 on 6 matching bases. The germline V and J ends were trimmed by 3 bases and 5 bases, with 13 bases remaining between them. The CDR3 extends over 15 amino acids. Germline V gives CDR1 KGHDR, CDR2 SFDVKD. The CDR3 bases are TGTGCCACCAGTGATCCCCGACAGGATAACAATGAGCAGTTCTTC. This encodes CATSDPRQDNNEQFF.

This clone was seen only once. The chain links TRBV11-3 to TRBJ1-1; 9 bases map to TRBD1. Germline lookup yields CDR1 SGHNT and CDR2 YENEEA. Losses at the gene ends were 3 bases for V and 0 bases for J; bases not matched to a gene: 8. The CDR3 contains 17 residues. CDR3 amino acids: CASSLPRDRDMNTEAFF. CDR3 DNA sequence: TGTGCCAGCAGCTTGCCCCGGGACAGGGATATGAACACTGAAGCTTTCTTT.

The chain is built from TRBV13 and TRBJ1-1; tentatively, D is TRBD1 (6 bases). Germline V gene sequence: CDR1 PRHDT, CDR2 FYEKMQ (reference sequence). Trimming cost V 0 bases and J 8 bases, with 16 bases left between them. This CDR3 spans 15 amino acids. Here the CDR3 reads CASSLGPGAPREAFF. CDR3 DNA sequence: TGTGCCAGCAGCTTAGGTCCGGGGGCCCCTAGAGAAGCTTTCTTT.